The next 21 T cell receptor beta chains were all read from a single sample in a study of regulatory T cells in long-lasting Graves disease. Time point specified: persistent/refractory GD, antithyroid drugs over 5 years with positive TRAb. TCR sequences were obtained from RNA taken from PBMCs. Arm-PCR with iRepertoire HTBI primers amplified the CDR3 regions for these TCR beta libraries. TCRdb reprocessed the multiplex PCR reads with MiXCR, giving one entry per CDR3 protein. The sample has some 470,000 distinct CDR3 sequences, under 25% seen once. This specimen consisted of peripheral blood mononuclear cells (PBMCs), obtained when the disease was refractory, from a patient treated with antithyroid drugs. Receptor source: a female donor with Graves disease.

This clonotype came up a few times. The chain is built from TRBV7-8 and TRBJ1-1; D unresolved. There are 16 residues in the CDR3. Germline loops: CDR1 SGHVS, CDR2 FQNEAQ. The V end lost 5 bases, the J end lost 5 bases, and 21 bases lay between the germline ends. This CDR3 is CASSPPGSLGGTEAFF. The CDR3 bases are TGTGCCAGCAGCCCCCCGGGCAGCCTCGGAGGTACTGAAGCTTTCTTT.

The CDR3 reads CASYKSGGYQPQHF. The CDR3 region has the DNA TGTGCCAGCTATAAATCGGGGGGCTATCAGCCCCAGCATTTT. This chain uses TRBV6-1 with TRBJ1-5, with D maybe TRBD1 (6 bases). V lost 8 bases, J lost 5 bases, and 16 bases lay in between. The germline gives CDR1 MNHNS, CDR2 SASEGT. This CDR3 is 14 amino acids long.

Many counts were recorded for this clonotype. The rearrangement links TRBV11-3 to TRBJ1-1; D is perhaps TRBD1 (5 bases). This CDR3 spans 16 amino acids. V shed 0 bases and J shed 5 bases, with 16 bases lying between them. CDR1 is SGHNT and CDR2 is YENEEA in the germline V gene. As DNA, the CDR3 is TGTGCCAGCAGCTTAGAGGGGGGACCCAAGAGGACTGAAGCTTTCTTT. Translation: CASSLEGGPKRTEAFF.

This clonotype was picked up many times. V and J are TRBV24-1 and TRBJ2-5, with D possibly TRBD1 on 5 matching bases. CDR1 and CDR2 (germline): KGHDR, SFDVKD. The CDR3 loop spans 14 amino acids. Deletions cut 5 bases from V and 4 bases from J, with 13 bases between. This CDR3 is CATSAPGAGETQYF. The CDR3 DNA is TGTGCCACCAGTGCACCTGGGGCCGGAGAGACCCAGTACTTC.

Only a few counts were recorded for this clonotype. The V call is TRBV6-1, the J call TRBJ1-4, with a weak D call TRBD1 (6 bases). The CDR3 runs to 13 residues. V lost 8 bases, J lost 5 bases, and 12 bases lay in between. CDR1 and CDR2 from the germline V gene are MNHNS and SASEGT. CDR3 in DNA: TGTGCCAGCGGGGGGGGCCTCAATGAAAAACTGTTTTTT. It yields the protein CASGGGLNEKLFF.

This clonotype was found many times. The chain joins TRBV5-1 to TRBJ2-2; unclear D gene. With 0 bases removed from V and 3 bases from J, the gap between germline ends came to 9 bases. The germline V gene encodes CDR1 SGHRS and CDR2 YFSETQ. The CDR3 covers 15 residues. The CDR3 loop reads CASSLVAIHTGELFF. Written as DNA, the CDR3 is TGCGCCAGCAGCTTGGTAGCCATACACACCGGGGAGCTGTTTTTT.

The V call is TRBV10-3, the J call TRBJ1-1, with D tentatively TRBD1 (5 bases). Per the germline V gene, CDR1 is ENHRY and CDR2 is SYGVKD. The CDR3 runs to 13 residues. Trimming cost V 5 bases and J 4 bases, with 11 bases left between them. The CDR3 DNA follows: TGTGCCATCAGTTCCCCCGGGGGCACTGAAGCTTTCTTT. Translation: CAISSPGGTEAFF.

On this clonotype: This sequence is one base from a far larger clone and is likely a read error. This chain links TRBV6-9 with TRBJ2-5, with 7 nucleotides matching TRBD1. This CDR3 contains 15 residues. CDR1 and CDR2 from the germline V gene are MNHGY and SVAAGI. The CDR3 is CASSYRGTTQETQNF. The CDR3 coding sequence is TGTGCCAGCAGTTACAGGGGGACAACCCAAGAGACCCAGAACTTC.

A single count supports this clonotype. The rearrangement links TRBV24-1 to TRBJ2-1; 8 positions agree with TRBD2. From germline, CDR1 is KGHDR and CDR2 SFDVKD. V lost 0 bases to trimming and J lost 0 bases; unmatched junction nucleotides: 3. CDR3 length equals 17 residues. DNA of the CDR3: TGTGCCACCAGTGATTTGCAGCGGGGGAGCTCCTACAATGAGCAGTTCTTC. This sequence encodes CATSDLQRGSSYNEQFF.

This clonotype appeared many times. This rearrangement joins TRBV28 to TRBJ2-1; the D gene is possibly TRBD2 (6 bases). The CDR3 has 14 residues. The V and J ends lost 7 bases and 7 bases respectively, with 17 bases between them. CDR1 is MDHEN, CDR2 SYDVKM, per germline. The CDR3 DNA follows: TGTGCCAGCACGGAGCGGACTATACGGAATGAGCAGTTCTTC. It codes for CASTERTIRNEQFF.

The gene calls are TRBV20-1 and TRBJ2-3; 9 bases map to TRBD1. The J segment lost 4 bases and the V segment lost 0 bases, leaving 11 bases of the junction unmatched. The CDR3 length is 17 residues. The germline V gene has CDR1 DFQATT and CDR2 SNEGSKA (reference sequence). The CDR3 DNA is TGCAGTGCTAGAGATTGGGGAGGACAGGGGATCCCAGATACGCAGTATTTT. Translation gives CSARDWGGQGIPDTQYF.

This chain uses TRBV29-1 with TRBJ2-2; possible D gene TRBD2, 5 bases. Trimming took off 0 bases at V and 4 bases at J, with 9 bases between the two ends. This CDR3 is 14 amino acids long. CDR1 is SQVTM and CDR2 is ANQGSEA in the germline V gene. CDR3 coding DNA: TGCAGCGTTGAAGATCGTGGAGGCACCGGGGAGCTGTTTTTT. Amino acids: CSVEDRGGTGELFF.

The V gene is TRBV5-1, the J gene TRBJ1-1, with TRBD1 matching 7 bases. Trimming removed 3 bases from V and 1 base from J; junction bases left unmatched: 6. CDR1 SGHRS and CDR2 YFSETQ come from the germline V gene. The CDR3 contains 15 residues. CDR3 sequence (DNA): TGCGCCAGCAGCTGGAGGGGGCAGCAGAACACTGAAGCTTTCTTT. It translates to CASSWRGQQNTEAFF.

The sample holds many counts of this clonotype. The chain has TRBV20-1 and TRBJ1-2; the D is unclear. Germline V gene sequence: CDR1 DFQATT, CDR2 SNEGSKA (reference sequence). This CDR3 has 12 amino acids. Trimming took off 7 bases at V and 8 bases at J, with 17 bases between the two ends. The CDR3 DNA reads as TGCAGTGTCGCGACCGCGGAACAGGGCTACACCTTC. Protein sequence: CSVATAEQGYTF.

This clonotype was detected ten times or more. V usage is TRBV20-1 and J usage is TRBJ1-4; possible D gene TRBD1, 5 bases. The germline V and J ends were trimmed by 1 base and 10 bases, with 16 bases remaining between them. The CDR3 runs to 14 residues. Germline CDR1 is DFQATT and CDR2 is SNEGSKA (reference sequence). The CDR3 bases are TGCAGTGCTAGAGTTGAACCCGGGACTGGAAAACTGTTTTTT. Protein: CSARVEPGTGKLFF.

The table lists this clonotype with many counts. This chain connects TRBV15 to TRBJ1-5; 9 bases are a match to TRBD1. Germline CDR1 and CDR2: LNHNV and YYDKDF (reference sequence). CDR3 length: 18 amino acids. Unmatched junction bases numbered 11, after V lost 3 bases and J lost 2 bases. CDR3 DNA sequence: TGTGCCACCAGCAGGAGAGATAGTAGGGACAGGGGCAATCAGCCCCAGCATTTT. Translated, it gives CATSRRDSRDRGNQPQHF.

This chain connects TRBV7-9 to TRBJ2-5; D is ambiguous. Germline V gene sequence: CDR1 SEHNR, CDR2 FQNEAQ (reference sequence). The CDR3 contains 14 residues. V was cut by 2 bases and J by 1 base, with 8 bases left in between. The CDR3 DNA reads TGTGCCAGCAGCTTAAAGCCGGCCCAAGAGACCCAGTACTTC. Protein product: CASSLKPAQETQYF.

This clonotype was recorded a few times. The chain has TRBV7-9 and TRBJ1-6; D remains unclear. CDR3 length: 17 residues. Trimming removed 4 bases at V and 0 bases at J, with 13 bases between. CDR1 SEHNR and CDR2 FQNEAQ come from the germline V gene (reference sequence). This CDR3 reads CASSSFPPSSYNSPLHF. For the CDR3, the DNA is TGTGCCAGCAGCTCCTTTCCACCGAGCTCCTATAATTCACCCCTCCACTTT.

CDR3 region: CASTTPEQGPTGNTIYF. In DNA, the CDR3 is TGTGCCAGCACCACCCCCGAACAGGGGCCGACTGGAAACACCATATATTTT. This chain joins TRBV6-4 and TRBJ1-3; 7 bases are a match to TRBD1. This CDR3 region has 17 residues. V lost 7 bases, J lost 2 bases, and 14 bases stayed unmatched. Per the germline V gene, CDR1 is MRHNA and CDR2 is SNTAGT.

The chain links TRBV11-2 to TRBJ2-7; D might be TRBD2 (6 bases). V lost 3 bases and J 0 bases, leaving 12 bases between the germline ends. The CDR3 consists of 15 residues. Germline V CDR1 and CDR2: SGHAT, FQNNGV. Written as DNA, the CDR3 is TGTGCCAGCAGCTTTTATTTAGCGGACTCCTACGAGCAGTACTTC. Residues: CASSFYLADSYEQYF.

The V gene is TRBV18, the J gene TRBJ1-4; 9 bases align to TRBD1. The CDR3 loop spans 14 amino acids. Germline CDR1 and CDR2: KGHSH and LQKENI. V gave up 5 bases and J gave up 6 bases; unmatched junction bases: 4. The CDR3 coding sequence is TGTGCCAGCTCAGAAAGACAGGGGGATGAAAAACTGTTTTTT. Amino acids: CASSERQGDEKLFF.